This T cell receptor (beta chain) was captured in a study of Graves' ophthalmopathy and Graves' hyperthyroidism. Regarding the study as a whole: In blood, most expanded thyroid clonotypes above 0.001 frequency were also detected.

This clonotype was recorded many times. Its antigen remains unknown. The CDR3 is made up of 14 amino acids. The V gene's germline CDR1 is SGHNT and CDR2 YYREEE (reference sequence). The junction had 5 bases not matched to a gene; V was cut back by 4 bases and J by 2 bases. The TCR beta CDR3 regions underwent amplification from RNA transcripts. The first-round RT-PCR employed HTBI primers together with the Qiagen OneStep RT-PCR kit. A multiplex PCR was then performed as the second round. TCRdb re-analysed the multiplex PCR reads in MiXCR, keeping a single row per CDR3 protein. The sample has approximately 210,000 distinct CDR3 sequences; 20% to 25% are singletons. What supplied the PBMCs was roughly 10 ml of fresh peripheral blood.

Sequenced input: peripheral blood. This chain links TRBV5-4 with TRBJ2-5; the match to TRBD2 covers 7 bases. The TCR comes from a woman aged 45-65 years with Graves' ophthalmopathy. This CDR3 reads CASSPGTTQETQYF. The CDR3 DNA sequence: TGTGCCAGCAGCCCCGGGACTACGCAAGAGACCCAGTACTTC. Looking up the rest from reference TRBV5-4 and TRBJ2-5 gives the full variable domain: ETGVTQSPTHLIKTRGQQVTLRCSSQSGHNTVSWYQQALGQGPQFIFQYYREEENGRGNFPPRFSGLQFPNYSSELNVNALELDDSALYLCASSPGTTQETQYFGPGTRLLVL.